This TCR beta chain comes out of a study of cytomegalovirus exposure and HLA in healthy donors (dated by TCRdb to 2016 to 2017). Study-wide context: An earlier analysis of several hundred of the donors reported about 290 Gb of sequence data and roughly 100 million unique TCR beta sequences from about 180 million T cells. HLA typing covered class I and class II loci at four-digit resolution. In addition to the first cohort of around 670 subjects, a separate validation cohort of around 110 different subjects was used. Donor age, sex, ethnicity and CMV serostatus were compiled alongside the repertoire data. Genome-wide SNP genotypes for about 55% of the roughly 670 donors were used in a later genetic analysis, which treated that subset as a discovery cohort. All discovery cohort repertoires had been generated using a single sequencing platform. The study profiled the T cell repertoires of under 850 subjects by immunosequencing and related them to cytomegalovirus serostatus. In the later analysis, no new phenotypic data were used to find candidate immune exposures; instead, reliance was placed on TCR beta sequences and their occurrence across donors. The genetic ancestry cluster associated with self-reported Caucasian donors included approximately 85% of the 398 genotyped donors. The study aimed to test whether cataloging public T cell receptors could reveal signatures of past pathogen exposure. Typing coverage varied by locus: roughly 620-640 donors for A, B, C, DRB1 and DQB1; more than 500 for DQA1; 600 to 610 for DPA1; approximately 490 for DPB1. An early release covering more than 500 HLA-typed donors comprised 250 to 350 gigabases of sequencing data and approximately 80 million unique TCR sequences. Across approximately 420 genotyped donors of the cohort, an average of about 240,000 unique TCR beta nucleotide sequences per donor were sequenced, and 15% to 20% of those sequences were non-productive. To decide whether each TCR beta V gene segment behaved as functional or pseudogenic, an earlier analysis of nearly 600 of the donors relied on high-throughput TCR beta sequencing. A later analysis re-examined previously published TCR beta repertoires from hundreds of donors and added high-resolution HLA genotyping to investigate patterns of TCR occurrence. Several DR-DQ haplotypes were handled as single units for association and clustering, since linkage in the cohort was strong. To predict cytomegalovirus infection status, the study combined high-throughput TCR immunosequencing, statistical association of individual TCRs with disease status, and machine learning.

What the work shows at the level of the full study, not this receptor alone: According to a later analysis, TCR association rates differed among HLA loci, with DRB1 alleles showing the most associated TCRs and HLA-C alleles showing the fewest. A further reported finding was that TCR beta sequences accurately predicted the HLA-A and HLA-B alleles for most subjects in the first cohort. CMV serostatus was the only immune exposure information available for the cohort. In an earlier analysis of 587 of the donors, most TCR beta V segments appeared in productive rearrangements about 87% or about 30% of the time, broadly matching IMGT annotations. The classifier was reported to diagnose cytomegalovirus status with high specificity and sensitivity in both the original and validation cohorts. HLA typing was unavailable for some donors at each locus, so association tests used only the typed subset. Some IMGT-functional V segments, including TRBV6-2 and TRBV6-3, could not be distinguished by the 87-base-pair reads and were therefore excluded. Linkage disequilibrium might explain the correlated functional status among segregating V segments, but an unknown experimental factor could not be ruled out. A later analysis found that HLA-associated TCR beta chains were more clonally expanded and had lower generation probabilities than equally common non-associated chains. Only TCR beta chains were sequenced in this cohort, and the absence of alpha or paired-chain data limited detectable features. When HLA alleles, especially DR and DQ, strongly co-occurred, TCR associations were difficult to assign to individual alleles. The study listed 150 to 200 TCR beta chains as associated with cytomegalovirus. V-gene and J-gene trimming of TCR beta chains was associated with a missense DCLRE1C variant in a later genetic analysis, and the association was replicated in an independent cohort. Most CMV-associated TCR beta chains appeared to be HLA-restricted in a later analysis, and the HLA associations seemed to be driven largely by CMV exposure. A later analysis associated roughly 17,000 TCR beta sequences with specific HLA alleles at a false discovery rate of 0.05. Because counts were too low, seventeen rarely observed V segments, including chromosome 9 orphons, were excluded from the earlier analysis of a few hundred of the donors. Across donors, most TCR sequences were observed very rarely, whereas some public TCRs were present in many individuals. The presence/absence analyses assumed that sequencing depth was roughly uniform across donors, and that assumption may not be true. According to a later genetic analysis, donors in an Asian-associated ancestry cluster had fewer N-insertions in productive TCRs than the approximately 610-donor mean. A few of the identified cytomegalovirus-associated TCR beta chains were confirmed in vitro to be specific for cytomegalovirus antigens. In a later analysis, several top co-occurrence clusters were reported to appear linked to parvovirus B19, influenza, CMV and Epstein-Barr virus. A group of highly shared sequence variants was considered likely to be a technical artifact of the sequencing pipeline. It was suggested by the authors that the approach could potentially be generalized to other disease states and immunological phenotypes.

The cohort consisted of 600 to 750 healthy bone marrow donors. Cohort members were all nominally healthy when sampled, although unrecorded immune exposures were likely present. The donor tested CMV seronegative and was one of the 352 seronegative cohort members. Every donor gave a peripheral blood sample, and the peripheral blood mononuclear cells from that sample were used for TCR beta sequencing. The Qiagen DNeasy Blood Extraction Kit was used to extract genomic DNA from the blood cell samples. The germline ends are 12 bases apart after V is trimmed by 2 bases and J by 5 bases. The CDR3 starts with the cysteine, ends with the phenylalanine, and has 14 residues. Kept here is only the CDR3 DNA, which spans 42 bases and is read in frame from base 1. CDR1 and CDR2, per the germline V gene, are KGHSH and LQKENI. The method behind the library was the immunoSEQ multiplex PCR assay. For the multiplex PCR, a mixture combining 60 forward primers for TCR Vbeta segments and 13 reverse primers for TCR Jbeta segments was used. Amplification of the CDR3 region of rearranged TCR beta genes was performed with a multiplex PCR assay on genomic DNA. Amplified TCR beta libraries were sequenced as 87-base-pair reads on the Illumina HiSeq System. In the original analysis: Across the 500 to 700 repertoires, a later analysis counted some 80 million unique TCR beta chains, roughly 11 million of which were shared by at least two donors. Raw reads were error-corrected and collapsed into unique sequences with a nearest-neighbor algorithm that merged closely related sequences to remove PCR and sequencing errors. CDR3 sequences were aligned to IMGT reference sequences to assign V, D and J gene segments. For a sequence to be retained, at least a six-nucleotide match to both a V gene segment and a J gene segment was required. A rearrangement was called productive if the CDR3 had no stop codons and remained in frame with V and J, and every other rearrangement was called non-productive. Following IMGT convention, CDR3 was defined as the stretch from the second conserved V-encoded cysteine to the conserved J-encoded phenylalanine. Sequences without an unambiguous match to a single V gene segment were excluded from the earlier analysis of about 640 of the donors. In an earlier analysis of several hundred of the donors, V segments were called functional above 56.7% productive rearrangements and were called segregating when the between-donor standard deviation exceeded 5%. A statistical classification framework was developed to diagnose cytomegalovirus status using the catalog of TCR beta chain sequences. In a later analysis, V and J genes were assigned by comparing TCR nucleotide sequences against IMGT/GENE-DB human TR gene sequences. The TCRdist pipeline was used in a later analysis to assign CDR3 sequences and most-parsimonious VDJ recombination scenarios. In a later analysis, every TCR beta chain was defined by the combination of its CDR3 amino acid sequence and its V-gene family, and reads without a unique V-gene family were dropped. To address suspected cross-contamination and a sequencing artifact, a later analysis removed a few hundred highly shared, low-generation-probability nucleotide sequences. In a later analysis, a clonal expansion index was calculated for each public chain from normalized within-repertoire ranks of inferred template counts. In a later analysis, generation probabilities were computed with a VDJ recombination model fitted to out-of-frame rearrangements, and the resulting probabilities were checked against IGoR. A later analysis scored TCR-TCR, TCR-HLA and TCR-CMV co-occurrence with hypergeometric tests, applying a repertoire-size bias correction to TCR pairs. In a later analysis, false discovery rates were estimated by permuting HLA or CMV assignments 20 times. In a later analysis, co-occurring TCRs were grouped using DBSCAN, and TCRdist sequence similarity was added for clustering within HLA-allele-positive subsets. For co-occurrence clustering, repertoires with fewer than 30,000 or more than 120,000 public chains were excluded, along with five repertoires with anomalous nucleotide sharing. The table comes from immuneACCESS by way of TCRdb, which keeps in-frame sequences with V and J called. Part of the clones is missing from these tables; in studies checked, under half for an unresolved V gene and the rest for unknown reasons. D and trimming were read from the DNA, whereas the V and J calls and clone size are those reported in that table. This sample comprises about 130,000 clones, 70% to 85% of them detected only once. The ten biggest clones cover approximately 2.8% of the sample.

About this clone itself: Its antigen has not been determined. Base quality data are lacking; no much larger clone is found one base away.

The V gene is TRBV18 and the J gene is TRBJ1-1, with no confident D gene call. The material sequenced was PBMCs. This clonotype originated in a boy aged 2 to 10 in good health and CMV-seronegative. At the DNA level, the sequence is TGTGCCAGCTCACCAAGCCCCGTGCAAACTGAAGCTTTCTTT. It is translated as CASSPSPVQTEAFF.